The clone carrying this TCR beta chain has a handful of counts. MiXCR, applied by TCRdb to the 5' RACE reads, yields one record per CDR3 protein. The table records fewer than 650,000 distinct CDR3 sequences, 20% to 25% of them present only once. Trimming removed 2 bases from V and 5 bases from J; junction bases left unmatched: 7. Per the germline V gene, CDR1 is ENHRY and CDR2 is SYGVKD. This CDR3 is 16 amino acids long. The data were taken from a study of T cells after yellow fever vaccination. The V and J genes are TRBV10-3 and TRBJ2-3; 10 nucleotides agree with TRBD2. The receptor comes from a man younger than 30 who received the YFV17D yellow fever vaccine. The sequencing used PBMCs, collected less than 25 days after the first yellow fever vaccination. CDR3: CAISESGGANLDTQYF. CDR3 bases: TGTGCCATCAGTGAGAGCGGGGGGGCCAACCTAGATACGCAGTATTTT.